The T cell receptor (beta chain) under discussion was sequenced for a study of T cells expressing NK-cell markers. Overall study context: There were seven HCMV-seropositive donors and one seronegative donor among the eight sequenced.

Study-level points and caveats: There remained a lack of clarity about HCMV specificity of expanded NKG2C+ T cell clones. Each of roughly 6 donors carried dominant NKG2C+ clonotypes accounting for roughly 1.0-7.5% of CD8+ T cells.

In generating TCR beta cDNA, 5'RACE template switching with UMIs was used. TCRdb reprocessed the 5' RACE reads; each CDR3 protein has one entry and no DNA is given. The sample's table shows approximately 150,000 distinct CDR3 sequences. Germline V lookup: CDR1 SGHKS, CDR2 YYEKEE (reference sequence). The CDR3 runs 15 residues. With regard to this clonotype: What it recognizes is unknown.

This TCR came from a woman between 18 and 69 years old in good health. Sequenced input: blood T cells: a sorted CD56 or NKG2C T cell subset, CD4+ or CD8+ T cells, or bulk PBMC T cells (not recorded which). The rearrangement links TRBV5-5 to TRBJ1-2; TCRdb names TRBD1, which stays unverified in the absence of DNA. The CDR3 protein is CASSLGDSLNYGYTF.